This T cell receptor beta chain appears in the sequencing data of a study of cytomegalovirus exposure and HLA in healthy donors. Study results and limitations: Among the most significant clusters, several appeared linked to common viral pathogens in a later analysis.

The CDR3 extends over 13 amino acids. From germline, CDR1 is SQVTM and CDR2 ANQGSEA. Unmatched junction bases numbered 7, after V lost 6 bases and J lost 2 bases. 60 Vbeta and 13 Jbeta primers were used in PCR. Profiled with immunoSEQ multiplex PCR; TCRdb holds only in-frame clones, not every one. The sample contains about 200,000 clones, 75% to 85% of which appear only once. On this clone: Its antigen is unknown.

This clonotype was sampled from a woman aged 50 to 65 in good health and CMV-seropositive. The chain uses TRBV29-1 and TRBJ2-7; 7 bases are a match to TRBD2. The source material was PBMCs. The CDR3 loop reads CSVASGPTYEQYF. CDR3 in DNA: TGCAGCGTAGCTAGCGGACCGACCTACGAGCAGTACTTC.